What follows is one T cell receptor beta chain and its context. Repertoires were generated with immunoSEQ multiplex PCR, while TCRdb's copy carries only in-frame clones and drops some. The sample has about 680,000 clones, 73% seen once. This sample stems from a study of shared clonotypes between healthy human individuals. Per the germline V gene, CDR1 is MNHEY and CDR2 is SVGAGI. The CDR3 is made up of 13 amino acids. V was pared by 5 bases and J by 7 bases, with 15 bases between. Material for sequencing was memory CD4+ T cells sorted from blood. Subset meaning: CD45RA-negative fraction. The rearrangement uses TRBV6-5 and TRBJ2-7; D possibly matches TRBD1 or TRBD2 (5 bases each). This sequence originates from a woman aged 25-40 years in good health. Here the CDR3 DNA reads TGTGCCAGCAGTCTCGTATTTGGGGGTGAGCAGTACTTC. As protein: CASSLVFGGEQYF.